Below, 14 T cell receptor beta chains from the same sample are listed, as sequenced in a study of monozygotic twins with inflammatory bowel disease (dated by TCRdb to the late 2010s). Library generation was performed with 5' RACE. The sequencer listed for this sample is Illumina HiSeq 2500. One entry per CDR3 protein sequence results from the TCRdb reprocessing of the reads, with DNA left out. The sample table on file contains approximately 300,000 distinct CDR3 sequences. The ten largest clones take up roughly 5.2% of the sample. The sequenced sample consisted of blood. The source of these receptors is a human donor with ulcerative colitis or Crohn's disease, or a healthy co-twin of an affected twin (not recorded which).

The V and J genes are TRBV28 and TRBJ2-1; the TCRdb D gene call, TRBD1, has no DNA to confirm it. The CDR3 sequence is 14 residues long. Germline CDR1 reads MDHEN; CDR2 reads SYDVKM. Here the CDR3 reads CASIEWGGGLEQFF.

V gene TRBV20-1 combines with J gene TRBJ1-3. Germline V lookup: CDR1 DFQATT, CDR2 SNEGSKA (reference sequence). The CDR3 consists of 15 residues. This CDR3 is CSAREVDHSGNTIYF.

This sequence joins TRBV24-1 and TRBJ2-3; without DNA, the TCRdb call of TRBD2 cannot be checked. Germline lookup yields CDR1 KGHDR and CDR2 SFDVKD. This CDR3 contains 18 residues. CDR3 region: CATSDSAVARGGTDTQYF.

CDR3 residues: CSVRDGGRETQYF. The chain is built from TRBV29-1 and TRBJ2-5; with no DNA, the TCRdb D assignment of TRBD1 cannot be verified. The germline CDR1 and CDR2 sequences are SQVTM and ANQGSEA. The CDR3 has 13 amino acids.

The chain is built from TRBV20-1 and TRBJ2-1. Germline V gene lookup returns CDR1 DFQATT and CDR2 SNEGSKA (reference sequence). CDR3 length equals 15 residues. The CDR3 here is CSGRVRGTSYNEQFF.

This chain connects TRBV11-2 to TRBJ2-5; as DNA is missing, the TRBD1 call by TCRdb cannot be tested. The CDR3 runs 16 residues. CDR1 and CDR2 (germline): SGHAT, FQNNGV. CDR3 sequence reads: CASSLQSGTAKETQYF.

The chain employs TRBV6-5 and TRBJ1-4; TCRdb's D call, TRBD1, is unchecked because there is no DNA. This CDR3 has 15 amino acids. Germline V gives CDR1 MNHEY, CDR2 SVGAGI. CDR3 protein: CASSYGGRGDEKLFF.

This rearrangement joins TRBV7-2 to TRBJ1-2; absent DNA, TCRdb's TRBD1 call cannot be checked. There are 14 residues in the CDR3. Germline V gives CDR1 SGHTA, CDR2 FQGNSA. CDR3 in amino acids: CASSTTGAGYGYTF. Drawing the rest from reference TRBV7-2 and TRBJ1-2, the complete variable domain is GAGVSQSPSNKVTEKGKDVELRCDPISGHTALYWYRQSLGQGLEFLIYFQGNSAPDKSGLPSDRFSAERTGGSVSTLTIQRTQQEDSAVYLCASSTTGAGYGYTFGSGTRLTVV.

The rearrangement uses TRBV12-3 or TRBV12-4 and TRBJ1-1; the TCRdb D gene call, TRBD1, has no DNA to confirm it. This CDR3 has 12 amino acids. The CDR3 loop reads CASRRQGAEAFF.

J is TRBJ2-3 and V is TRBV5-1; there is no DNA to check the TCRdb D call of TRBD1. CDR1 is SGHRS, CDR2 YFSETQ, per germline. This CDR3 region has 15 residues. The CDR3 sequence: CASSLAGGHSDTQYF.

The chain uses TRBV6-2 or TRBV6-3 and TRBJ2-2. The CDR3 consists of 12 residues. Germline V lookup: CDR1 MNHEY, CDR2 SVGEGT. CDR3 sequence: CASSYRAGELFF.

This chain joins TRBV30 and TRBJ1-5; the D call from TCRdb, TRBD1, cannot be confirmed without DNA. Germline CDR1 reads GTSNPN; CDR2 reads SVGIG (reference sequence). CDR3 size: 15 residues. The chain's CDR3 is CAWRAPSGRNQPQHF.

The V gene is TRBV30, the J gene TRBJ2-7. This CDR3 has 12 residues. CDR1 is GTSNPN and CDR2 is SVGIG in the germline V gene (reference sequence). CDR3 amino acids: CAWMRSSYEQYF.

V is TRBV12-3 or TRBV12-4 and J is TRBJ2-7. The CDR3 runs 14 residues. The CDR3 region is CASTQRISDYEQYF.